Shown below are 32 T cell receptor beta chains from a single sample sequenced in a study of cytomegalovirus exposure and HLA in healthy donors. PCR involved 60 Vbeta and 13 Jbeta primers. TCRdb's table, derived via immunoSEQ multiplex PCR, lists solely in-frame clones and lacks some. Among about 170,000 clones, around 84% were seen once, and the ten largest hold more than 2%. Sequencing used PBMCs. The receptors derive from a man aged 18-30 years in good health and CMV-seropositive.

In its sample, this clone was seen a few times. The gene calls are TRBV30 and TRBJ2-5; the D gene is possibly TRBD2 (5 bases). CDR1 and CDR2 (germline): GTSNPN, SVGIG (reference sequence). V was shortened by 1 base and J by 2 bases, with 8 bases between the two germline ends. The CDR3 sequence is 13 residues long. CDR3 coding DNA: TGTGCCTGGAGTGGTCGGGGACAAGAGACCCAGTACTTC. This sequence encodes CAWSGRGQETQYF.

This clone occurred a few times. This rearrangement joins TRBV7-3 to TRBJ2-1; TRBD2 aligns across 7 bases. The junction had 3 bases not matched to a gene; V was cut back by 5 bases and J by 5 bases. CDR3 length equals 13 residues. Germline V gene lookup returns CDR1 SGHTA and CDR2 FQGTGA. The CDR3: CASSPGLDNEQFF. CDR3 sequence (DNA): TGTGCCAGCAGCCCCGGACTAGACAATGAGCAGTTCTTC.

The CDR3 bases are TGTGCCAGCAGAGTTGGGACAACTCAGCCCCAGCATTTT. It encodes CASRVGTTQPQHF. This chain links TRBV2 with TRBJ1-5, with a weak D call TRBD1 (6 bases). The germline V and J ends were trimmed by 6 bases and 6 bases, with 12 bases remaining between them. Germline CDR1 SNHLY, CDR2 FYNNEI. The CDR3 runs 13 residues.

The V call is TRBV7-9, the J call TRBJ1-1, with a tentative D call TRBD1 (5 bases). CDR1 and CDR2 from the germline V gene are SEHNR and FQNEAQ (reference sequence). The ends were cut back, 3 bases at V and 5 bases at J, with 10 bases in the middle. The CDR3 is 13 residues long. The CDR3 DNA is TGTGCCAGCAGCTTTGGGGGGGGGACTGAAGCTTTCTTT. It is translated as CASSFGGGTEAFF.

As to this clone: The identical CDR3 is also encoded by other nucleotide sequences in the sample. This chain connects TRBV30 to TRBJ2-7; 7 bases match TRBD1. CDR1 is GTSNPN and CDR2 is SVGIG in the germline V gene (reference sequence). The trim removed 0 bases at V and 1 base at J, leaving 3 bases unmatched. The CDR3 is 14 residues long. The CDR3 is CAWSVGGSSYEQYF. The DNA of the CDR3 is TGTGCCTGGAGTGTAGGGGGCTCGTCCTACGAGCAGTACTTC. The full variable domain, in which reference TRBV30 and TRBJ2-7 provide the parts outside the CDR3, is SQTIHQWPATLVQPVGSPLSLECTVEGTSNPNLYWYRQAAGRGLQLLFYSVGIGQISSEVPQNLSASRPQDRQFILSSKKLLLSDSGFYLCAWSVGGSSYEQYFGPGTRLTVT.

This clone was detected once. The chain couples TRBV14 to TRBJ2-7; a weak D match, TRBD2 (5 bases). Germline V lookup: CDR1 SGHDN, CDR2 FVKESK. This CDR3 spans 13 amino acids. Trimming left V 4 bases short and J 7 bases short, with 14 bases between. The CDR3 spells CASSPSQVGEQYF. The CDR3 DNA reads as TGTGCCAGCAGCCCTAGCCAGGTGGGGGAGCAGTACTTC.

The J gene is TRBJ2-7, the V gene TRBV4-3, with D possibly matching TRBD1 (6 bases). The CDR3 covers 15 residues. The V and J ends lost 1 base and 2 bases respectively, with 12 bases between them. The germline V gene encodes CDR1 LGHNA and CDR2 YSLEER. As DNA, the CDR3 is TGCGCCAGCAGCCAAGGACAGGAGGCTCCCTACGAGCAGTACTTC. Translated, it gives CASSQGQEAPYEQYF.

V gene TRBV30 combines with J gene TRBJ2-1, with D possibly matching TRBD2 (5 bases). Trimming shortened V by 0 bases and J by 6 bases, and 12 bases separated the two germline ends. The CDR3 totals 14 residues. Per the germline V gene, CDR1 is GTSNPN and CDR2 is SVGIG (reference sequence). CDR3 nucleotide sequence: TGTGCCTGGAGTGTACTAGGTGCGGTCAATGAGCAGTTCTTC. Its protein product is CAWSVLGAVNEQFF.

The chain has TRBV7-9 and TRBJ1-2, with D perhaps matching TRBD1 (5 bases). The CDR3 is 15 amino acids. V shed 8 bases and J shed 4 bases, with 20 bases lying between them. The germline V gene has CDR1 SEHNR and CDR2 FQNEAQ (reference sequence). For the CDR3, the DNA is TGTGCCAGCGTATTATCACGAGGGGAGGGCTATGGCTACACCTTC. Translation gives CASVLSRGEGYGYTF.

The chain has TRBV7-9 and TRBJ1-4; D gene unclear. Germline CDR1 is SEHNR and CDR2 is FQNEAQ (reference sequence). V lost 4 bases, J lost 2 bases, and 8 bases lay in between. The CDR3 runs 14 residues. Written as DNA, the CDR3 is TGTGCCAGCAGCTCGGGGTTCACTAATGAAAAACTGTTTTTT. As protein: CASSSGFTNEKLFF.

This clone occurred once. The junction and the germline gene differ at one end; a read error may be behind it. Here the CDR3 reads CASSIARVFTTQLQHF. In nucleotides, the CDR3 is TGTGCCAGTAGTATTGCCAGGGTCTTTACGACCCAGCTCCAGCATTTT. The chain combines TRBV19 with TRBJ1-5, with a weak D call TRBD1 (5 bases). Germline assignment: CDR1 LNHDA and CDR2 SQIVND (reference sequence). This CDR3 comprises 16 residues.

The chain joins TRBV5-6 to TRBJ1-1; no clear D. CDR3 length: 15 amino acids. V lost 4 bases and J 3 bases, leaving 16 bases between the germline ends. Germline V gene lookup returns CDR1 SGHDT and CDR2 YYEEEE. The CDR3 sequence is CASSVLPGTDTEAFF. In DNA, the CDR3 is TGTGCCAGCAGCGTGCTGCCGGGTACGGACACTGAAGCTTTCTTT.

The sample holds a few counts of this clone. The genes are TRBV5-1 and TRBJ2-1; 9 bases fit TRBD2. This CDR3 is 15 amino acids long. CDR1 is SGHRS, CDR2 YFSETQ, per germline. The V and J ends lost 5 bases and 8 bases, in that order; junction bases with no gene match: 11. Here the CDR3 reads CASSLSGGTGYEQFF. The CDR3 bases are TGCGCCAGCAGTCTTAGCGGGGGCACGGGGTATGAGCAGTTCTTC.

This chain uses TRBV2 with TRBJ2-2; 7 bases match TRBD2. CDR3 length: 15 residues. Germline-derived CDR1 and CDR2 are SNHLY and FYNNEI. Trimming removed 7 bases from V and 6 bases from J; junction bases left unmatched: 11. The CDR3 sequence is CASTEGRVIPGELFF. The CDR3 DNA is TGTGCCAGCACGGAGGGGAGGGTGATCCCCGGGGAGCTGTTTTTT.

Regarding this clone: The same CDR3 can be traced to other DNA sequences in this sample. The chain links TRBV6-5 to TRBJ2-3; D gene uncertain. Germline values: CDR1 MNHEY, CDR2 SVGAGI. The CDR3 consists of 14 residues. V lost 2 bases and J lost 0, with 6 bases in between. The CDR3: CASSYRGSTDTQYF. The CDR3 nucleotides read TGTGCCAGCAGTTACCGAGGTAGCACAGATACGCAGTATTTT.

V gene TRBV10-3 combines with J gene TRBJ1-1; no reliable D call. This CDR3 region has 15 residues. Trimming shortened V by 6 bases and J by 1 base, and 15 bases separated the two germline ends. Germline V gene lookup returns CDR1 ENHRY and CDR2 SYGVKD. This CDR3 is CAISATDSGNTEAFF. The CDR3 DNA reads as TGTGCCATCAGCGCCACGGATTCAGGGAACACTGAAGCTTTCTTT.

The V call is TRBV19, the J call TRBJ1-3; D ambiguous. The CDR3 runs to 17 residues. The ends were cut back, 7 bases at V and 0 bases at J, with 19 bases in the middle. Germline lookup yields CDR1 LNHDA and CDR2 SQIVND (reference sequence). CDR3 in amino acids: CASTSTDSLSSGNTIYF. In DNA form, the CDR3 reads TGTGCCAGTACCTCGACGGACTCTCTGAGCTCTGGAAACACCATATATTTT. Complete variable domain (other parts from reference TRBV19 and TRBJ1-3): DGGITQSPKYLFRKEGQNVTLSCEQNLNHDAMYWYRQDPGQGLRLIYYSQIVNDFQKGDIAEGYSVSREKKESFPLTVTSAQKNPTAFYLCASTSTDSLSSGNTIYFGEGSWLTVV.

The genes are TRBV30 and TRBJ1-3; D is undetermined. V was shortened by 4 bases and J by 0 bases, with 10 bases between the two germline ends. CDR3 length: 14 residues. CDR1 and CDR2 (germline): GTSNPN, SVGIG (reference sequence). The CDR3 here is CAWMRSSSGNTIYF. The CDR3 DNA sequence: TGTGCCTGGATGAGGTCGAGCTCTGGAAACACCATATATTTT.

V and J are TRBV4-3 and TRBJ2-7; 11 bases are a match to TRBD2. CDR1 is LGHNA and CDR2 is YSLEER in the germline V gene. J was trimmed by 0 bases and V by 0 bases; bases with no gene match: 13. The CDR3 runs to 20 residues. DNA for the CDR3: TGCGCCAGCAGCCAAGAATTTGGGCTAGCGGGGGGCCATAGCTCCTACGAGCAGTACTTC. Amino acids: CASSQEFGLAGGHSSYEQYF.

The rearrangement uses TRBV5-4 and TRBJ2-5, with 12 bases fitting TRBD2. The CDR3 covers 17 residues. The ends lost 1 base at V and 5 bases at J; junction bases unmatched: 9. Germline CDR1 is SGHNT and CDR2 is YYREEE (reference sequence). The CDR3 spells CASSLRASGGAGETQYF. In nucleotides, the CDR3 is TGTGCCAGCAGCTTGCGCGCTAGCGGGGGGGCCGGGGAGACCCAGTACTTC.

The V and J genes are TRBV19 and TRBJ1-1, with D perhaps TRBD1 (6 bases). Germline loops: CDR1 LNHDA, CDR2 SQIVND (reference sequence). This CDR3 is 14 amino acids long. Trimming took 3 bases from V and 1 from J, leaving 9 bases between them. Here the CDR3 DNA reads TGTGCCAGTAGTATCACAGGGAAGAACACTGAAGCTTTCTTT. Its protein is CASSITGKNTEAFF.

This clone has only one observation. The chain has TRBV5-6 and TRBJ1-2, with D possibly TRBD1 on 6 matching bases. V shed 4 bases and J shed 3 bases, with 10 bases lying between them. This CDR3 has 13 amino acids. CDR1 is SGHDT and CDR2 is YYEEEE in the germline V gene. The CDR3: CASSPTGYYGYTF. In DNA form, the CDR3 reads TGTGCCAGCAGCCCGACAGGCTACTATGGCTACACCTTC.

The chain joins TRBV25-1 to TRBJ1-3; maybe TRBD1 (6 bases). The CDR3 consists of 14 residues. The V end lost 8 bases, the J end lost 5 bases, and 16 bases lay between the germline ends. The germline V gene encodes CDR1 MGHDK and CDR2 SYGVNS. DNA of the CDR3: TGTGCCAGCGCCCCACAGGGCCTTAGAAACACCATATATTTT. Residues: CASAPQGLRNTIYF.

This rearrangement joins TRBV30 to TRBJ2-1; TRBD2 might be the D (6 bases). The germline V gene has CDR1 GTSNPN and CDR2 SVGIG (reference sequence). Trimming removed 0 bases at V and 7 bases at J, with 16 bases between. The CDR3 consists of 15 residues. The CDR3 DNA sequence: TGTGCCTGGAGTGTTTGGCGGGGAAATATAAATGAGCAGTTCTTC. Its protein is CAWSVWRGNINEQFF.

The chain combines TRBV6-4 with TRBJ2-1; 10 bases are a match to TRBD1. The CDR3 is made up of 15 amino acids. V shed 10 bases and J 5 bases; nucleotides not matched to a gene: 11. CDR1 and CDR2 from the germline V gene are MRHNA and SNTAGT. The CDR3 DNA reads TGTGCCATCGAGTGTTTAGGACAGGGGGACAATGAGCAGTTCTTC. This translates into CAIECLGQGDNEQFF.

Notes on this clone: Mismatch with germline at one junction end may stem from a read error. The chain joins TRBV29-1 to TRBJ2-5; 11 positions match TRBD2. This CDR3 region has 15 residues. Germline CDR1 reads SQVTM; CDR2 reads ANQGSEA. As DNA, the CDR3 is TGCAGCGGTCTACCCGGGACTAGCGGACAAGTGACCCAGTACTTC. It translates to CSGLPGTSGQVTQYF.

The gene calls are TRBV10-3 and TRBJ2-5; 8 bases line up with TRBD2. This CDR3 comprises 14 residues. CDR1 is ENHRY and CDR2 is SYGVKD in the germline V gene. V trimming: 3 bases; J trimming: 2 bases; junction bases outside the gene matches: 2. CDR3 sequence (DNA): TGTGCCATCAGTGACGGCGGGGGGCAAGAGACCCAGTACTTC. Its protein product is CAISDGGGQETQYF.

The chain links TRBV7-2 to TRBJ2-1, with D tentatively TRBD1 (6 bases). CDR1 and CDR2 from the germline V gene are SGHTA and FQGNSA. CDR3 length: 13 amino acids. Trimming removed 5 bases at V and 10 bases at J, with 15 bases between. For the CDR3, the DNA is TGTGCCAGCAGCCAAAATCCTGGGACAGAGCAGTTCTTC. Translation gives CASSQNPGTEQFF.

This clone turned up a few times. The chain carries TRBV27 and TRBJ2-7, with unresolved D. V lost 1 base to trimming and J lost 6 bases, with 16 bases between them. The CDR3 runs to 15 residues. CDR1 and CDR2 (germline): MNHEY, SMNVEV (reference sequence). CDR3 coding DNA: TGTGCCAGCAGTTTATTGAGCCGGCTAGGCGCCGAGCAGTACTTC. Translation gives CASSLLSRLGAEQYF.

This clone showed up just once. The V call is TRBV9, the J call TRBJ1-5, with unresolved D. The germline V gene has CDR1 SGDLS and CDR2 YYNGEE. The V end lost 2 bases, the J end lost 3 bases, and 6 bases lay between the germline ends. The CDR3 contains 13 residues. For the CDR3, the DNA is TGTGCCAGCAGCGTCACATTCAATCAGCCCCAGCATTTT. Translated: CASSVTFNQPQHF.

This rearrangement joins TRBV7-8 to TRBJ2-2; D remains unclear. Germline values: CDR1 SGHVS, CDR2 FQNEAQ. The CDR3 contains 16 residues. Trimming pared 7 bases from V and 0 bases from J, leaving 15 bases between. CDR3 nucleotide sequence: TGTGCCAGCACCCTTTTATCGGGTGCGAACACCGGGGAGCTGTTTTTT. It yields the protein CASTLLSGANTGELFF.

CDR3 DNA sequence: TGTGCCAGCAGCCCCACACTCCGGGATTCCTATGGCTACACCTTC. It translates to CASSPTLRDSYGYTF. The rearrangement links TRBV11-2 to TRBJ1-2; D remains unclear. Germline CDR1 is SGHAT and CDR2 is FQNNGV. The CDR3 loop spans 15 amino acids. The V end lost 5 bases, the J end lost 4 bases, and 17 bases lay between the germline ends.